The TCR beta chain described here comes from a study of T cell changes during pregnancy in multiple sclerosis. Data came from immunoSEQ multiplex PCR; TCRdb stores just in-frame clones and leaves some out. Of 95,000 to 100,000 clones in the sample, 91% were seen once. J lost 5 bases, V lost 8 bases, and 12 bases had no gene match. The germline gives CDR1 MDHEN, CDR2 SYDVKM. The CDR3 contains 15 residues. The receptor was derived from a female donor with multiple sclerosis, enrolled in a pregnancy study. Sample: peripheral blood, taken in the second trimester of pregnancy. The chain is built from TRBV28 and TRBJ2-1; 7 bases align to TRBD2. This CDR3 reads CASLPLGLGDNEQFF. The CDR3 DNA follows: TGTGCCAGCCTACCCCTAGGACTAGGCGACAATGAGCAGTTCTTC.